Listed below are T cell receptor beta chains from one sample, sequenced in a study of blood T cell repertoires in COVID-19. Using immunoSEQ multiplex PCR, the repertoire was profiled, and TCRdb retains in-frame clones only, with some absent. The table has fewer than 350,000 clones, about 86% seen once; the top ten hold approximately 12%. The sequenced sample was peripheral blood. The receptors were sampled from a woman in her twenties or thirties with COVID-19, enrolled during active disease. Both conserved end residues are part of each CDR3. The D gene is left open where the match is weak. A row's size may be missing; if present it is once, few, many or a size class.

CDR3: CASSAYMGAVNTEAFF
DNA: TGTGCCAGCAGCGCATATATGGGGGCGGTGAACACTGAAGCTTTCTTT
V: TRBV7-9
size: few
J: TRBJ1-1
D: NA

CDR3: CASSPRPGGSNEKLFF
DNA: TGTGCCAGCTCACCACGCCCGGGTGGGAGTAATGAAAAACTGTTTTTT
V: TRBV18
size: NA
J: TRBJ1-4
D: NA

CDR3: CASSYTGTAYEQYF
DNA: TGTGCCAGCAGTTACACCGGGACAGCCTACGAGCAGTACTTC
V: TRBV7-8
size: once
J: TRBJ2-7
D: TRBD1

CDR3: CASSQDAGANYGYTF
DNA: TGCGCCAGCAGCCAAGATGCCGGAGCTAACTATGGCTACACCTTC
V: TRBV4-1
size: NA
J: TRBJ1-2
D: NA

CDR3: CASSSNREKLFF
DNA: TGCGCCAGCAGCAGTAACAGGGAAAAACTGTTTTTT
V: TRBV5-1
size: NA
J: TRBJ1-4
D: NA

CDR3: CASSIPGGIEFF
DNA: TGTGCCAGTAGTATACCGGGGGGGATCGAGTTCTTC
V: TRBV19
size: NA
J: TRBJ2-1
D: TRBD2

CDR3: CASSVENGGGLETQYF
DNA: TGTGCCAGCAGCGTAGAGAATGGCGGGGGGCTGGAGACCCAGTACTTC
V: TRBV9
size: NA
J: TRBJ2-5
D: TRBD2

CDR3: CAWKQGAGYEQYF
DNA: TGTGCCTGGAAACAGGGGGCGGGCTACGAGCAGTACTTC
V: TRBV30
size: NA
J: TRBJ2-7
D: TRBD1

CDR3: CASSLRASGGGQETQYF
DNA: TGTGCCAGCAGCTTACGCGCCAGCGGGGGGGGACAAGAGACCCAGTACTTC
V: TRBV11-3
size: NA
J: TRBJ2-5
D: TRBD2

CDR3: CASSPDSVNEQYF
DNA: TGCGCCAGCAGCCCCGACAGTGTCAACGAGCAGTACTTC
V: TRBV5-1
size: NA
J: TRBJ2-7
D: NA

CDR3: CASSYSRRVNTEAFF
DNA: TGTGCCAGCAGTTACTCGAGACGGGTGAACACTGAAGCTTTCTTT
V: TRBV6-5
size: NA
J: TRBJ1-1
D: NA

CDR3: CAIKGTGGGGTEAFF
DNA: TGTGCCATCAAGGGGACAGGGGGCGGTGGCACTGAAGCTTTCTTT
V: TRBV10-3
size: once
J: TRBJ1-1
D: TRBD1

CDR3: CASSIGGSQFF
DNA: TGTGCCAGCAGTATCGGGGGTAGTCAGTTCTTC
V: TRBV12-3/TRBV12-4
size: NA
J: TRBJ2-1
D: NA

CDR3: CASSSTVSPLHF
DNA: TGTGCCAGCAGCTCGACAGTTTCACCCCTCCACTTT
V: TRBV6-5
size: NA
J: TRBJ1-6
D: NA

CDR3: CASSLRDREISPLHF
DNA: TGTGCCAGCAGTCTTAGAGACAGGGAGATTTCACCCCTCCACTTT
V: TRBV6-5
size: NA
J: TRBJ1-6
D: TRBD1

CDR3: CASSQGRVTGTLHF
DNA: TGCGCCAGCAGCCAAGGAAGAGTGACAGGCACCCTCCACTTT
V: TRBV4-1
size: once
J: TRBJ1-6
D: NA

CDR3: CSASNGVTEAFF
DNA: TGCAGTGCTAGTAACGGGGTAACTGAAGCTTTCTTT
V: TRBV20-1
size: few
J: TRBJ1-1
D: NA

CDR3: CAWSLTGGARFREKLFF
DNA: TGTGCCTGGAGCCTAACAGGGGGCGCCAGGTTTCGTGAAAAACTGTTTTTT
V: TRBV30
size: NA
J: TRBJ1-4
D: TRBD1

CDR3: CATSEGGWDTGELFF
DNA: TGTGCCACCAGTGAAGGGGGATGGGACACCGGGGAGCTGTTTTTT
V: TRBV24-1
size: few
J: TRBJ2-2
D: NA

CDR3: CASSDGDWANYGYTF
DNA: TGTGCCAGCAGTGATGGGGACTGGGCGAACTATGGCTACACCTTC
V: TRBV6-1
size: NA
J: TRBJ1-2
D: NA

CDR3: CASSFGQGNSPLHF
DNA: TGTGCCAGCAGTTTCGGACAGGGTAATTCACCCCTCCACTTT
V: TRBV27
size: NA
J: TRBJ1-6
D: TRBD1

CDR3: CASSKHPGTSDHEQFF
DNA: TGTGCCAGTAGTAAACACCCCGGGACTAGTGATCATGAGCAGTTCTTC
V: TRBV19
size: NA
J: TRBJ2-1
D: TRBD2

CDR3: CASSARDREFNGYTF
DNA: TGTGCCAGCAGCGCCCGGGACAGGGAGTTCAATGGCTACACCTTC
V: TRBV3-1/TRBV3-2
size: once
J: TRBJ1-2
D: TRBD1

CDR3: CASTTALTGELFF
DNA: TGTGCCAGTACCACCGCGCTGACCGGGGAGCTGTTTTTT
V: TRBV19
size: NA
J: TRBJ2-2
D: NA

CDR3: CASRDPGLTTEAFF
DNA: TGTGCCAGCAGAGATCCTGGACTGACCACTGAAGCTTTCTTT
V: TRBV2
size: NA
J: TRBJ1-1
D: NA

CDR3: CASSHTTETQYF
DNA: TGTGCCAGCAGCCACACTACAGAGACCCAGTACTTC
V: TRBV28
size: NA
J: TRBJ2-5
D: NA

CDR3: CASQGLAGRADNEQFF
DNA: TGCGCCAGCCAGGGACTAGCAGGGCGCGCCGACAATGAGCAGTTCTTC
V: TRBV5-1
size: NA
J: TRBJ2-1
D: TRBD2

CDR3: CASSLERRTGVYGYTF
DNA: TGTGCCAGCAGCTTAGAGCGGAGGACAGGGGTATATGGCTACACCTTC
V: TRBV11-2
size: NA
J: TRBJ1-2
D: TRBD1

CDR3: CATSRSAAGAQEETQYF
DNA: TGTGCCACCAGCAGGTCAGCGGCAGGGGCCCAAGAAGAGACCCAGTACTTC
V: TRBV15
size: NA
J: TRBJ2-5
D: NA

CDR3: CSVELGQGNEQFF
DNA: TGCAGCGTTGAACTGGGACAGGGGAATGAGCAGTTCTTC
V: TRBV29-1
size: NA
J: TRBJ2-1
D: TRBD1

CDR3: CATPHRLAEGGETQYF
DNA: TGTGCCACCCCTCACCGACTAGCGGAGGGGGGAGAGACCCAGTACTTC
V: TRBV2
size: NA
J: TRBJ2-5
D: TRBD2

CDR3: CASSSPSGSDEQYF
DNA: TGCGCCAGCAGCTCCCCTAGCGGCTCTGACGAGCAGTACTTC
V: TRBV5-1
size: once
J: TRBJ2-7
D: TRBD2

CDR3: CASSVVPAGWNANTGELFF
DNA: TGTGCCAGCAGCGTAGTACCAGCGGGGTGGAACGCGAACACCGGGGAGCTGTTTTTT
V: TRBV9
size: NA
J: TRBJ2-2
D: TRBD2

CDR3: CASTRAPGVGYGYTF
DNA: TGCGCCAGCACCCGGGCCCCAGGGGTCGGCTATGGCTACACCTTC
V: TRBV5-1
size: NA
J: TRBJ1-2
D: NA

CDR3: CASSHRGASYNSPLHF
DNA: TGTGCCAGCAGTCACAGGGGAGCGTCCTATAATTCACCCCTCCACTTT
V: TRBV4-2
size: NA
J: TRBJ1-6
D: TRBD1

CDR3: CASSAQGAGDTEAFF
DNA: TGCGCCAGCAGCGCACAGGGGGCTGGCGACACTGAAGCTTTCTTT
V: TRBV5-1
size: NA
J: TRBJ1-1
D: TRBD1

CDR3: CASSRGFDYGYTF
DNA: TGTGCCAGTAGCAGGGGGTTTGACTATGGCTACACCTTC
V: TRBV7-2
size: NA
J: TRBJ1-2
D: TRBD1

CDR3: CASITRGGNTIYF
DNA: TGTGCCAGTATCACCCGAGGGGGAAACACCATATATTTT
V: TRBV19
size: NA
J: TRBJ1-3
D: NA

CDR3: CASSHTGNRETQYF
DNA: TGTGCCAGCTCTCACACAGGGAATAGAGAGACCCAGTACTTC
V: TRBV18
size: NA
J: TRBJ2-5
D: NA

CDR3: CASSLSVNYNDHYGYTF
DNA: TGTGCCAGCAGTTTATCCGTAAACTACAATGATCACTATGGCTACACCTTC
V: TRBV27
size: NA
J: TRBJ1-2
D: NA

CDR3: CATSQGAGEQYF
DNA: TGTGCCACCAGTCAGGGTGCAGGCGAGCAGTACTTC
V: TRBV24-1
size: NA
J: TRBJ2-7
D: NA

CDR3: CASMLDRDTEAFF
DNA: TGTGCCAGCATGTTAGACAGGGACACTGAAGCTTTCTTT
V: TRBV2
size: NA
J: TRBJ1-1
D: TRBD1

CDR3: CASLAGPYSPLHF
DNA: TGTGCCAGCCTAGCCGGGCCTTATTCACCCCTCCACTTT
V: TRBV27
size: once
J: TRBJ1-6
D: NA

CDR3: CATGGTGNYGYTF
DNA: TGTGCCACTGGCGGGACAGGGAACTATGGCTACACCTTC
V: TRBV19
size: NA
J: TRBJ1-2
D: TRBD1

CDR3: CASNRQGADTIYF
DNA: TGTGCCAGCAACAGACAGGGGGCGGACACCATATATTTT
V: TRBV7-9
size: NA
J: TRBJ1-3
D: TRBD1

CDR3: CASSEGGGTYEQYF
DNA: TGTGCCAGCAGTGAAGGGGGGGGCACCTACGAGCAGTACTTC
V: TRBV6-1
size: few
J: TRBJ2-7
D: NA

CDR3: CASSLDPIDRSSGNTIYF
DNA: TGTGCCAGCAGCTTAGATCCCATCGACAGGAGCTCTGGAAACACCATATATTTT
V: TRBV11-2
size: NA
J: TRBJ1-3
D: NA

CDR3: CAWSVLGGRAYEQYF
DNA: TGTGCCTGGAGTGTACTTGGTGGCAGGGCCTACGAGCAGTACTTC
V: TRBV30
size: NA
J: TRBJ2-7
D: NA

CDR3: CASSHTGEREQYF
DNA: TGCGCCAGCAGCCACACAGGGGAGAGGGAGCAGTACTTC
V: TRBV4-1
size: NA
J: TRBJ2-7
D: TRBD1

CDR3: CASSTLYEQYF
DNA: TGTGCCAGTAGTACCCTCTACGAGCAGTACTTC
V: TRBV19
size: NA
J: TRBJ2-7
D: NA

CDR3: CASSPRDSVYGYTF
DNA: TGTGCCAGTAGTCCGAGGGACAGCGTCTATGGCTACACCTTC
V: TRBV19
size: NA
J: TRBJ1-2
D: TRBD1

CDR3: CASSLLSGGFETQYF
DNA: TGTGCCAGCAGCTTGCTCAGCGGGGGGTTTGAGACCCAGTACTTC
V: TRBV5-5
size: NA
J: TRBJ2-5
D: TRBD2

CDR3: CASSPLSGELFF
DNA: TGTGCCAGTAGTCCCTTGTCCGGGGAGCTGTTTTTT
V: TRBV19
size: NA
J: TRBJ2-2
D: NA

CDR3: CASSLATGATEAFF
DNA: TGTGCCAGCAGCTTAGCCACAGGGGCCACTGAAGCTTTCTTT
V: TRBV13
size: NA
J: TRBJ1-1
D: TRBD1

CDR3: CASSAPWQGGELFF
DNA: TGTGCCAGTAGTGCCCCCTGGCAGGGTGGGGAGCTGTTTTTT
V: TRBV19
size: NA
J: TRBJ2-2
D: NA

CDR3: CASNSQGTGGNTIYF
DNA: TGTGCCAGCAACTCACAGGGGACGGGAGGAAACACCATATATTTT
V: TRBV28
size: NA
J: TRBJ1-3
D: TRBD1

CDR3: CASSLNRGHEKLFF
DNA: TGTGCCAGCAGCTTAAACAGGGGACATGAAAAACTGTTTTTT
V: TRBV11-2
size: NA
J: TRBJ1-4
D: TRBD1